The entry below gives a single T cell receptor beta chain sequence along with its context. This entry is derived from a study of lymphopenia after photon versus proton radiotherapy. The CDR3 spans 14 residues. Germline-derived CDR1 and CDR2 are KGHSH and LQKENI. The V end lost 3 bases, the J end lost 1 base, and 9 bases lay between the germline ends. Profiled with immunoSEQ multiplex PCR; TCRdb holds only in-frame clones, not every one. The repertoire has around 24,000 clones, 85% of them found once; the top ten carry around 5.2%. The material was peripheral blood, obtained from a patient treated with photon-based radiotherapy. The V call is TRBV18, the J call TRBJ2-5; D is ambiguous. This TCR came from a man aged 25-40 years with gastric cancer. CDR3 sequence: CASSPKDGQETQYF. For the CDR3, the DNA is TGTGCCAGCTCACCGAAAGACGGCCAAGAGACCCAGTACTTC.